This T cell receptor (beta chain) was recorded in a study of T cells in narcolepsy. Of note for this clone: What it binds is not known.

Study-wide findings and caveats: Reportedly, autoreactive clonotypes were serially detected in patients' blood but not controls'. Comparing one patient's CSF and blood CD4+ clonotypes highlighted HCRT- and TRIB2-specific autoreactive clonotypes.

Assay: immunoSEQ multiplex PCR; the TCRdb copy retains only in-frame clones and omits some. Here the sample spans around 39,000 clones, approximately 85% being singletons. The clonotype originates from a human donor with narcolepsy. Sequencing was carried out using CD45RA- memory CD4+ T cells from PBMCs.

The chain's CDR3 is CASSLARESNQPQHF. The CDR3 DNA reads TGTGCCAGCAGCTTAGCCAGGGAGAGCAATCAGCCCCAGCATTTT. V usage is TRBV7-9 and J usage is TRBJ1-5, with a tentative D call TRBD1 (5 bases). Germline CDR1 SEHNR, CDR2 FQNEAQ (reference sequence). The length of the CDR3 is 15 residues. V lost 0 bases and J 1 base, leaving 7 bases between the germline ends.